Presented here are 26 T cell receptor beta chains from one specimen sequenced in a study of somatic mutations in cytotoxic T cells in rheumatoid arthritis (dated by TCRdb to between 2016 and 2019). The library was prepared using the immunoSEQ multiplex PCR assay. The table was pulled from immuneACCESS by TCRdb, which kept in-frame rearrangements only. Such tables lose some clones; where checked, under half of the loss comes from unresolved V genes, and the rest has no known cause. The sample table contains about 10,000 clones; only one count was recorded for around 81% of them. The top ten hold 9% to 14% of the sample. The specimen sequenced was CD8+ T cells sorted from blood. The receptors were gathered from an adult with rheumatoid arthritis.

This chain links TRBV6-6 with TRBJ1-5; D remains unclear. The CDR3 covers 15 residues. V lost 0 bases to trimming and J lost 3 bases, with 9 bases between them. From germline, CDR1 is MNHNY and CDR2 SVGAGI (reference sequence). The CDR3 loop is CASSYSDGPNQPQHF. The CDR3 DNA sequence: TGTGCCAGCAGTTACTCGGACGGACCCAATCAGCCCCAGCATTTT.

The chain joins TRBV5-4 to TRBJ2-1, with 10 bases aligning to TRBD2. The CDR3 has 14 amino acids. V shed 9 bases and J 9 bases; nucleotides not matched to a gene: 12. CDR1 is SGHNT, CDR2 YYREEE, per germline (reference sequence). Here the CDR3 reads CAISSGGARSEQFF. In nucleotides, the CDR3 is TGTGCCATTTCCAGCGGGGGGGCCCGAAGTGAGCAGTTCTTC.

This clone was counted only a few times. At one of its ends the junction is not consistent with the germline gene, which may arise from a read error. V is TRBV7-7 and J is TRBJ2-1; D unresolved. The CDR3 has 13 amino acids. CDR1 and CDR2 (germline): SSHAT, FNYEAQ (reference sequence). The CDR3: CASSPTGYNEQFF. The DNA for the CDR3 is TGTGCTAGCAGCCCGACTGGCTACAATGAGCAGTTCTTC.

The chain carries TRBV4-3 and TRBJ2-7, with D unresolved. Germline-derived CDR1 and CDR2 are LGHNA and YSLEER. The V gene lost 0 bases and the J gene lost 3 bases, with 12 bases spanning the gap. CDR3 length: 15 amino acids. CDR3 region: CASSQDPLTVYEQYF. For the CDR3, the DNA is TGCGCCAGCAGCCAAGATCCCCTAACAGTCTACGAGCAGTACTTC.

This chain links TRBV9 with TRBJ2-1, with TRBD2 matching over 8 bases. The CDR3 length is 16 residues. Germline V gene lookup returns CDR1 SGDLS and CDR2 YYNGEE. With 0 bases clipped from V and 8 bases from J, the junction kept 10 bases outside the gene matches. The CDR3 sequence is CASSVDRTSSVDEQFF. The CDR3 coding sequence is TGTGCCAGCAGCGTAGATAGGACTAGCTCTGTAGATGAGCAGTTCTTC.

The chain links TRBV15 to TRBJ1-1, with 8 bases matching TRBD1. J gave up 0 bases and V 4 bases, and 1 base lay outside the gene matches. Germline assignment: CDR1 LNHNV and CDR2 YYDKDF (reference sequence). The CDR3 runs to 14 residues. The CDR3 spells CATSTTGVNTEAFF. For the CDR3, the DNA is TGTGCCACCAGCACGACAGGGGTGAACACTGAAGCTTTCTTT.

The chain joins TRBV11-2 to TRBJ2-3; 10 nucleotides align to TRBD2. This CDR3 has 16 amino acids. The germline V gene has CDR1 SGHAT and CDR2 FQNNGV. V trimming: 3 bases; J trimming: 4 bases; junction bases outside the gene matches: 7. CDR3 bases: TGTGCCAGCAGCTTCACCGGGACTAGCGTGTCAGATACGCAGTATTTT. Residues: CASSFTGTSVSDTQYF.

By sample fraction, this clone is medium-sized. This sequence joins TRBV7-8 and TRBJ2-7; tentative D call: TRBD1 (6 bases). This CDR3 region has 14 residues. Trimming stripped 4 bases from V and 2 bases from J, with 12 bases between. Germline assignment: CDR1 SGHVS and CDR2 FQNEAQ. The CDR3 bases are TGTGCCAGCAGCTCCCTGGACAGCCCCTACGAGCAGTACTTC. It yields the protein CASSSLDSPYEQYF.

The chain uses TRBV4-1 and TRBJ1-5; weak D call: TRBD1 (5 bases). Trimming removed 3 bases from V and 3 bases from J, with 12 bases in between. The CDR3 is 15 residues long. Germline V gene lookup returns CDR1 MGHRA and CDR2 YSYEKL. CDR3 DNA: TGCGCCAGCAGCCAGCAGCAGGGTGACAATCAGCCCCAGCATTTT. Translated: CASSQQQGDNQPQHF.

The V gene is TRBV10-2, the J gene TRBJ1-5; D is uncertain. Trimming left V 6 bases short and J 0 bases short, with 6 bases between. The CDR3 covers 13 residues. Germline values: CDR1 WSHSY, CDR2 SAAADI. This chain's CDR3 is CASRHNSNQPQHF. The CDR3 nucleotides read TGCGCCAGCAGGCATAATAGCAATCAGCCCCAGCATTTT.

This clone was detected a few times. The chain links TRBV9 to TRBJ1-1; D is unresolved. Per germline, CDR1 SGDLS and CDR2 YYNGEE. This CDR3 spans 12 amino acids. Trimming removed 3 bases from V and 0 bases from J, with 3 bases in between. CDR3 sequence: CASSGLNTEAFF. For the CDR3, the DNA is TGTGCCAGCAGCGGACTGAACACTGAAGCTTTCTTT.

The sample holds a few counts of this clone. The rearrangement joins TRBV4-1 to TRBJ2-7, with D maybe TRBD2 (5 bases). CDR3 length: 14 amino acids. Germline-derived CDR1 and CDR2 are MGHRA and YSYEKL. The ends were cut back, 6 bases at V and 5 bases at J, with 17 bases in the middle. This chain's CDR3 is CASSPFGSADEQYF. In DNA, the CDR3 is TGCGCCAGCAGTCCTTTTGGGAGTGCCGACGAGCAGTACTTC.

This clone was seen only once. V and J are TRBV10-3 and TRBJ2-7; 12 nucleotides match TRBD2. CDR1 is ENHRY, CDR2 SYGVKD, per germline. The CDR3 runs to 14 residues. The ends lost 3 bases at V and 7 bases at J; junction bases unmatched: 4. The chain's CDR3 is CAISEGLAGWEQYF. The CDR3 DNA follows: TGTGCCATCAGTGAAGGACTAGCGGGATGGGAGCAGTACTTC.

V gene TRBV19 combines with J gene TRBJ2-2, with D perhaps assigned TRBD1 or TRBD2 (5 bases each). Germline CDR1 reads LNHDA; CDR2 reads SQIVND (reference sequence). Between the trimmed V and J ends, which lost 2 bases and 5 bases, there was a span of 27 bases. The CDR3 sequence is 20 residues long. The CDR3, as DNA: TGTGCCAGTAGTATATCTGGCAGGGTGAGGGAGTTTGACGAGACCGGGGAGCTGTTTTTT. Protein sequence: CASSISGRVREFDETGELFF.

This chain joins TRBV28 and TRBJ1-2, with 8 bases lining up with TRBD1. CDR1 is MDHEN, CDR2 SYDVKM, per germline. This CDR3 spans 16 amino acids. The ends lost 2 bases at V and 0 bases at J; junction bases unmatched: 5. The CDR3 spells CASSLPPGGTNYGYTF. CDR3 coding DNA: TGTGCCAGCAGTTTACCCCCAGGGGGCACTAACTATGGCTACACCTTC.

The rearrangement joins TRBV7-8 to TRBJ1-2; D call uncertain. From germline, CDR1 is SGHVS and CDR2 FQNEAQ. The CDR3 loop spans 13 amino acids. The V end lost 5 bases, the J end lost 4 bases, and 11 bases lay between the germline ends. The CDR3 region has the DNA TGTGCCAGCAGCCCCGGACCGCTCTATGGCTACACCTTC. Amino acids: CASSPGPLYGYTF.

This clone was seen only a few times. The chain is built from TRBV9 and TRBJ2-5, with 11 nucleotides matching TRBD2. Germline V lookup: CDR1 SGDLS, CDR2 YYNGEE. CDR3 length equals 17 residues. Trimming took 3 bases from V and 5 from J; bases not matched to a gene: 12. The CDR3 here is CASSAGRLAGGTETQYF. DNA of the CDR3: TGTGCCAGCAGCGCGGGGCGGCTAGCGGGGGGTACGGAGACCCAGTACTTC.

V usage is TRBV6-1 and J usage is TRBJ2-7, with a weak D call TRBD1 (5 bases). CDR1 and CDR2 (germline): MNHNS, SASEGT. The germline V and J ends were trimmed by 2 bases and 0 bases, with 14 bases remaining between them. The CDR3 is 16 residues long. CDR3 coding DNA: TGTGCCAGCAGTGAACAAGAACAGGTGATCTCCTACGAGCAGTACTTC. Its protein product is CASSEQEQVISYEQYF.

The J gene is TRBJ2-3, the V gene TRBV5-4, with 12 bases matching TRBD2. Germline CDR1 and CDR2: SGHNT and YYREEE (reference sequence). J was trimmed by 5 bases and V by 2 bases; bases with no gene match: 6. CDR3 size: 16 residues. The CDR3 spells CASSFGLAGLIDTQYF. In nucleotides, the CDR3 is TGTGCCAGCAGCTTTGGACTAGCGGGGTTGATAGATACGCAGTATTTT.

V gene TRBV2 combines with J gene TRBJ1-1; D remains unclear. CDR3 length equals 16 residues. V was cut by 4 bases and J by 2 bases, with 17 bases left in between. Per germline, CDR1 SNHLY and CDR2 FYNNEI. The CDR3 reads CASSVLRPTLNTEAFF. CDR3 bases: TGTGCCAGCAGTGTGCTTAGACCGACACTTAACACTGAAGCTTTCTTT.

V gene TRBV19 combines with J gene TRBJ1-2; tentative D call: TRBD1 (6 bases). CDR1 and CDR2 from the germline V gene are LNHDA and SQIVND (reference sequence). The ends were cut back, 2 bases at V and 4 bases at J, with 17 bases in the middle. The CDR3 totals 16 residues. This chain's CDR3 is CASSILTGDDSYGYTF. DNA of the CDR3: TGTGCCAGTAGTATACTGACAGGCGATGATAGCTATGGCTACACCTTC. The variable domain in full, completed from reference TRBV19 and TRBJ1-2, reads DGGITQSPKYLFRKEGQNVTLSCEQNLNHDAMYWYRQDPGQGLRLIYYSQIVNDFQKGDIAEGYSVSREKKESFPLTVTSAQKNPTAFYLCASSILTGDDSYGYTFGSGTRLTVV.

This rearrangement joins TRBV5-1 to TRBJ2-7, with 8 bases lining up with TRBD2. This CDR3 contains 14 residues. The ends lost 4 bases at V and 3 bases at J; junction bases unmatched: 6. The V gene's germline CDR1 is SGHRS and CDR2 YFSETQ. The CDR3 loop is CASSPGLAGYEQYF. In DNA, the CDR3 is TGCGCCAGCAGCCCGGGGCTAGCGGGCTACGAGCAGTACTTC. Full variable domain (rest looked up from reference TRBV5-1 and TRBJ2-7): KAGVTQTPRYLIKTRGQQVTLSCSPISGHRSVSWYQQTPGQGLQFLFEYFSETQRNKGNFPGRFSGRQFSNSRSEMNVSTLELGDSALYLCASSPGLAGYEQYFGPGTRLTVT.

The J gene is TRBJ2-1, the V gene TRBV28, with a tentative D call TRBD1 (6 bases). CDR3 length: 14 amino acids. Germline V gene data show CDR1 as MDHEN and CDR2 as SYDVKM. Trimming left V 1 base short and J 9 bases short, with 13 bases between. The CDR3 region is CASSLSNQGTEQFF. The DNA for the CDR3 is TGTGCCAGCAGTTTATCCAATCAGGGGACTGAGCAGTTCTTC.

The chain combines TRBV2 with TRBJ2-1; D might be TRBD2 (5 bases). The germline V gene has CDR1 SNHLY and CDR2 FYNNEI. This CDR3 is built from 17 residues. V lost 2 bases and J lost 2, with 16 bases in between. The CDR3 region has the DNA TGTGCCAGCAGTGAAACCCTAGGGAGTGCTGCCTACAATGAGCAGTTCTTC. It yields the protein CASSETLGSAAYNEQFF. Full variable domain (missing parts from reference TRBV2 and TRBJ2-1): EPEVTQTPSHQVTQMGQEVILRCVPISNHLYFYWYRQILGQKVEFLVSFYNNEISEKSEIFDDQFSVERPDGSNFTLKIRSTKLEDSAMYFCASSETLGSAAYNEQFFGPGTRLTVL.

The chain has TRBV5-1 and TRBJ2-1; TRBD2 is a possible D gene (6 bases). Between the trimmed V and J ends, which lost 4 bases and 0 bases, there was a span of 14 bases. The CDR3 length is 16 residues. CDR1 is SGHRS, CDR2 YFSETQ, per germline. Here the CDR3 DNA reads TGCGCCAGCAGCCTTAAGGGACTCAGCTCCTACAATGAGCAGTTCTTC. Translating it yields CASSLKGLSSYNEQFF.

This clone is labeled medium-sized. This sequence joins TRBV15 and TRBJ2-1; no clear D. The CDR3 sequence is 17 residues long. The V gene's germline CDR1 is LNHNV and CDR2 YYDKDF (reference sequence). The V gene lost 3 bases and the J gene lost 1 base, with 16 bases spanning the gap. CDR3 sequence: CATSSLNPTWSYNEQFF. Written as DNA, the CDR3 is TGTGCCACCAGCAGCCTAAATCCCACGTGGTCCTACAATGAGCAGTTCTTC.